The table lists the clone carrying this T cell receptor beta chain with many counts. This entry is derived from a study of early T cells in non-severe SARS-CoV-2 infection. Germline V gives CDR1 DFQATT, CDR2 SNEGSKA (reference sequence). This CDR3 is built from 14 residues. Trimming took off 6 bases at V and 0 bases at J, with 11 bases between the two ends. Each CDR3 protein is one row after TCRdb ran MiXCR on the 5' RACE reads. The table has 29,000 or so distinct CDR3 sequences, 4% to 5.5% seen once. The origin of this receptor is an adult who was a healthcare worker with PCR-confirmed SARS-CoV-2 infection or an uninfected control (not recorded which). The rearrangement links TRBV20-1 to TRBJ1-4; no clear D. Input material: whole blood. The CDR3 nucleotides are TGCAGTGCCGTAATCCTCGCAACTAATGAAAAACTGTTTTTT. Encoded protein: CSAVILATNEKLFF.